This T cell receptor (beta chain) was profiled in a study of response to subunit inactivated influenza vaccine. This clonotype was picked up a small number of times. Its antigen remains unknown. The CDR3 contains 15 residues. V dropped 5 bases and J dropped 1 base, with 12 bases sitting between them. Per the germline V gene, CDR1 is MNHNS and CDR2 is SASEGT. TCRdb ran MiXCR on the RT-PCR reads and lists one entry per CDR3 protein. This table has more than 700,000 distinct CDR3 sequences, approximately 21% appearing once. Findings of the study overall: Each seasonal influenza vaccination recruits few new T cells, the authors suggested.

The sequence was collected from a man aged 45-65 years who received an inactivated influenza vaccine. The chain combines TRBV6-1 with TRBJ2-1; D is tentatively TRBD1 or TRBD2 (5 bases each). The sample in question was PBMCs from blood, obtained roughly 5 days after vaccination. CDR3 residues: CASSRLGESYNEQFF. In DNA, the CDR3 is TGTGCCAGCAGTCGCTTGGGGGAGTCCTACAATGAGCAGTTCTTC.